The 15 T cell receptor beta chains below come from one sample, sequenced in a study of T cells in Graves' hyperthyroidism and ophthalmopathy. Amplification targeted TCR beta CDR3 regions from RNA transcripts. Initially, a first-round RT-PCR of the TCR CDR3 employed the HTBI primer set. Each CDR3 protein is one row after TCRdb ran MiXCR on the multiplex PCR reads. The data show about 740,000 distinct CDR3 sequences, around 15% seen once. The specimen sequenced was blood. The receptors were sampled from a woman under 30 with Graves' hyperthyroidism.

Ten or more counts support this clonotype. The chain has TRBV12-3 or TRBV12-4 and TRBJ2-2; 7 bases map to TRBD2. After removal of 4 bases from V and 3 bases from J, the junction contained 5 bases not matched to a gene. CDR3 length: 15 amino acids. The CDR3: CASSSREVHTGELFF. CDR3 sequence (DNA): TGTGCCAGCAGTTCCCGGGAGGTGCACACCGGGGAGCTGTTTTTT.

This clonotype was seen more than once but under ten times. The rearrangement uses TRBV6-5 and TRBJ1-3; 9 nucleotides agree with TRBD1. V shed 2 bases and J 5 bases; nucleotides not matched to a gene: 4. Germline CDR1 MNHEY, CDR2 SVGAGI. The CDR3 extends over 15 amino acids. CDR3 amino acids: CASSYGTGFRNTIYF. The CDR3 DNA follows: TGTGCCAGCAGTTACGGGACAGGGTTTCGAAACACCATATATTTT.

This clonotype was counted between two and nine times. J is TRBJ2-7 and V is TRBV7-3; 8 bases are shared with TRBD2. The ends lost 1 base at V and 3 bases at J; junction bases unmatched: 5. Germline lookup yields CDR1 SGHTA and CDR2 FQGTGA. There are 15 residues in the CDR3. The CDR3 sequence: CASSLKTSGGYEQYF. CDR3 nucleotides: TGTGCCAGCAGCTTAAAAACTAGCGGTGGCTACGAGCAGTACTTC.

This clonotype was seen only a few times. This rearrangement joins TRBV7-3 to TRBJ2-6; D unclear. This CDR3 spans 15 amino acids. CDR1 SGHTA and CDR2 FQGTGA come from the germline V gene. Trimming cost V 4 bases and J 2 bases, with 9 bases left between them. CDR3 nucleotides: TGTGCCAGCAGCTCCTCGCTCCCTGGGGCCAACGTCCTGACTTTC. This sequence encodes CASSSSLPGANVLTF.

The sample holds many counts of this clonotype. V is TRBV12-3 or TRBV12-4 and J is TRBJ1-2; D is uncertain. The CDR3 loop spans 13 amino acids. With 6 bases removed from V and 5 bases from J, the gap between germline ends came to 13 bases. CDR3 residues: CASRDGNGYGYTF. The CDR3 DNA is TGTGCCAGCAGGGATGGCAACGGTTATGGCTACACCTTC.

The rearrangement uses TRBV29-1 and TRBJ2-1; a weak D match, TRBD2 (5 bases). The CDR3 length is 13 residues. V was trimmed by 6 bases and J by 5 bases, leaving 14 bases between them. The V gene's germline CDR1 is SQVTM and CDR2 ANQGSEA. The DNA of the CDR3 is TGCAGCGTCCGAACCGGGAATAACAATGAGCAGTTCTTC. Amino acids: CSVRTGNNNEQFF.

This sequence joins TRBV4-3 and TRBJ2-1, with 12 bases that match TRBD2. Trimming at V came to 4 bases and at J to 6 bases, leaving 10 bases not matched to a gene. There are 17 residues in the CDR3. The germline V gene encodes CDR1 LGHNA and CDR2 YSLEER. In DNA, the CDR3 is TGCGCCAGCAGCCCGTACCTAGCGGGAGGGCCGGTCAATGAGCAGTTCTTC. Translating it yields CASSPYLAGGPVNEQFF.

This clonotype was counted ten times or more. The rearrangement links TRBV13 to TRBJ2-1; 7 nucleotides agree with TRBD2. From germline, CDR1 is PRHDT and CDR2 FYEKMQ (reference sequence). Losses at the gene ends were 3 bases for V and 6 bases for J; bases not matched to a gene: 8. CDR3 size: 15 residues. The CDR3 DNA sequence: TGTGCCAGCAGCTTCGGGACTACCACAACCAATGAGCAGTTCTTC. It codes for CASSFGTTTTNEQFF.

This clonotype is classed as medium-sized. V and J are TRBV11-2 and TRBJ2-3, with 11 bases that match TRBD1. Germline values: CDR1 SGHAT, CDR2 FQNNGV. The ends lost 3 bases at V and 4 bases at J; junction bases unmatched: 3. This CDR3 has 15 residues. CDR3 in DNA: TGTGCCAGCAGCTTGATGGGACAGGGGGCAGATACGCAGTATTTT. Amino acids: CASSLMGQGADTQYF.

This clonotype was seen repeatedly, ten times or more. This sequence joins TRBV12-3 or TRBV12-4 and TRBJ2-7; 12 nucleotides match TRBD2. V lost 4 bases to trimming and J lost 1 base; unmatched junction nucleotides: 8. The CDR3 covers 17 residues. The CDR3, as DNA: TGTGCCAGCAGTTCCGGGACTAGCGGGTACCTATCCTACGAGCAGTACTTC. It translates to CASSSGTSGYLSYEQYF.

This clonotype was counted many times. V gene TRBV12-3 or TRBV12-4 combines with J gene TRBJ2-1, with D tentatively TRBD2 (5 bases). CDR3 length: 15 amino acids. Trimming shortened V by 3 bases and J by 4 bases, and 13 bases separated the two germline ends. The CDR3 DNA reads as TGTGCCAGCAGTTTGTGGAGCGGAGCTTACAATGAGCAGTTCTTC. Its translation: CASSLWSGAYNEQFF.

This clonotype was detected ten times or more. This chain connects TRBV20-1 to TRBJ2-5; D not certain. Between the trimmed V and J ends, which lost 0 bases and 4 bases, there was a span of 9 bases. The germline V gene encodes CDR1 DFQATT and CDR2 SNEGSKA (reference sequence). The CDR3 has 13 amino acids. The CDR3: CSARDPWGETQYF. Written as DNA, the CDR3 is TGCAGTGCTAGAGATCCCTGGGGAGAGACCCAGTACTTC.

The chain carries TRBV19 and TRBJ2-7; 11 nucleotides match TRBD1. CDR3 size: 15 residues. J lost 4 bases, V lost 5 bases, and 7 bases had no gene match. Looked up from germline, CDR1 is LNHDA and CDR2 is SQIVND (reference sequence). The CDR3 here is CASSAGTGGRYEQYF. Written as DNA, the CDR3 is TGTGCCAGTAGTGCCGGGACAGGGGGACGGTACGAGCAGTACTTC.

This clonotype has just a few counts. J is TRBJ2-2 and V is TRBV7-2, with TRBD2 identical over 9 bases. From germline, CDR1 is SGHTA and CDR2 FQGNSA. The length of the CDR3 is 14 residues. The V and J ends lost 8 bases and 4 bases, in that order; junction bases with no gene match: 5. CDR3 in amino acids: CASRASGATGELFF. The CDR3 DNA reads as TGTGCCAGCCGGGCTAGCGGGGCCACCGGGGAGCTGTTTTTT.

The table lists this clonotype with a few counts. This chain connects TRBV7-8 to TRBJ2-1; D gene unclear. In germline, CDR1 is SGHVS, CDR2 FQNEAQ. Trimming cost V 1 base and J 0 bases, with 10 bases left between them. This CDR3 comprises 16 residues. The DNA for the CDR3 is TGTGCCAGCAGCTTAGGGGCCTTAGGCTCCTACAATGAGCAGTTCTTC. Amino acids: CASSLGALGSYNEQFF.